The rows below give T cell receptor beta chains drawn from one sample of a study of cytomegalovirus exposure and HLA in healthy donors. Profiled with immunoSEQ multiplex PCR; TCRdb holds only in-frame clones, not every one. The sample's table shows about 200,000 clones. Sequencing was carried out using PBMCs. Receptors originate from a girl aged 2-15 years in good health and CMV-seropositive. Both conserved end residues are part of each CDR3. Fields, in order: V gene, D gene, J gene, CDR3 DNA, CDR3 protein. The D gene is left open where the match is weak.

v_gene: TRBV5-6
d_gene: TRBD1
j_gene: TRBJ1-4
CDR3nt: TGTGCCAGCAGTCCCGGGACAGGGCTGGCAAAACTGTTTTTT
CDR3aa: CASSPGTGLAKLFF

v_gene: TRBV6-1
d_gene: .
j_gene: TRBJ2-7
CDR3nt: TGTGCCGCATCCAGGGGGCAGTACTTC
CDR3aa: CAASRGQYF

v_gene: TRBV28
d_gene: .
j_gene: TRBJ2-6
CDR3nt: TGTGCCAGCAGTACGCCACAGGGTGGAAGGGCCAACGTCCTGACTTTC
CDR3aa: CASSTPQGGRANVLTF

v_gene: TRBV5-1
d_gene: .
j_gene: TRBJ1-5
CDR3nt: TGCGCCAGCAGCCCCGGGGGGGGCCAGCCCCAGCATTTT
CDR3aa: CASSPGGGQPQHF

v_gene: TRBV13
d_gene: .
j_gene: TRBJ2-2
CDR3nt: TGTGCCAGCAGCCCGGGACAATCCGGGGAGCTGTTTTTT
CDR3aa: CASSPGQSGELFF

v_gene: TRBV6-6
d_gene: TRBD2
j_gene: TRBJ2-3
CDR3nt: TGTGCCAGCAGTTACGTAGAAGCGGGGACAGATACGCAGTATTTT
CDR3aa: CASSYVEAGTDTQYF

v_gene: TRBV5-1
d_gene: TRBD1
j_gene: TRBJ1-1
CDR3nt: TGCGCCAGCAGCAAAGGGACAGGTAGAACTGAAGCTTTCTTT
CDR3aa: CASSKGTGRTEAFF

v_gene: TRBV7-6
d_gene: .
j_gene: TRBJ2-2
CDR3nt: TGTGCCAGCAGCCCCGGACAGGGAGGGATCGGGGAGCTGTTTTTT
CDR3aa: CASSPGQGGIGELFF

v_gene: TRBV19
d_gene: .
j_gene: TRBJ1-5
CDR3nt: TGTGCCAGTAGTTTCCGGGGGGCGAGTCAGCCCCAGCATTTT
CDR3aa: CASSFRGASQPQHF

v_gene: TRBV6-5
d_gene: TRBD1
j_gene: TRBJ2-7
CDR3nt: TGTGCCAGCAGTGACAGGGGTTACGAGCAGTACTTC
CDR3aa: CASSDRGYEQYF

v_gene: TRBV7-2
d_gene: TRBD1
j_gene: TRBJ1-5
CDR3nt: TGTGCCAGCAGCTTAGCGGGGGACAGAGCTAACAATCAGCCCCAGCATTTT
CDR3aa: CASSLAGDRANNQPQHF

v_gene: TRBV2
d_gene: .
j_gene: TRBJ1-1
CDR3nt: TGTGCCAGCAGGGACAGTGGGGTCCAAATGAGCACTGAAGCTTTCTTT
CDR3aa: CASRDSGVQMSTEAFF

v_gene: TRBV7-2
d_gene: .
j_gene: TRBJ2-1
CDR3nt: TGTGCCAGCAGCTTAGGGGCTTCGACCGATGAGCAGTTCTTC
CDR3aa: CASSLGASTDEQFF

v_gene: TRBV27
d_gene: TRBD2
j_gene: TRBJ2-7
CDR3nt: TGTGCCAGCAGCCCGGTGAGCGGGGTCGGAAGCGAGCAGTACTTC
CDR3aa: CASSPVSGVGSEQYF

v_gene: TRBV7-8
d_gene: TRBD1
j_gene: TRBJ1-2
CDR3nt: TGTGCCAGCAGCTCGAGGTGGACAGGAGAAAACTATGGCTACACCTTC
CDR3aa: CASSSRWTGENYGYTF

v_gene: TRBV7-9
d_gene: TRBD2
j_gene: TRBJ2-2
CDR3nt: TGTGCCAGCAGCAATGGACTAGTCCTGAACACCGGGGAGCTGTTTTTT
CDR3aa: CASSNGLVLNTGELFF

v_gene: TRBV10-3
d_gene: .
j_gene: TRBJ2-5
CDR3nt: TGTGCCATCAGTGAGTTAATGGCAGGGGCCCAAGAGACCCAGTACTTC
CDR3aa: CAISELMAGAQETQYF

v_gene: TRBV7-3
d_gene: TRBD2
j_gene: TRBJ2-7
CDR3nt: TGTGCCAGCGGATTCGGTTGGGAGGGCGAGCAGTACTTC
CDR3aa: CASGFGWEGEQYF

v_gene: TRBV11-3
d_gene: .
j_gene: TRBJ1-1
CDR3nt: TGTGCCAGCAGCCGCCAGGGGAACACTGAAGCTTTCTTT
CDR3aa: CASSRQGNTEAFF

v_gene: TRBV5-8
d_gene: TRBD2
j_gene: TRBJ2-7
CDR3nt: TGTGCCAGCAGTCAAGGGACTAGGGTTCTGGGGGAGCAGTACTTC
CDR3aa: CASSQGTRVLGEQYF

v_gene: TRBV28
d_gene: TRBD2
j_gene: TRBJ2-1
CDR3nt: TGTGCCAGCAGTTTAGCGGGAGAGTACAATGAGCAGTTCTTC
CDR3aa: CASSLAGEYNEQFF

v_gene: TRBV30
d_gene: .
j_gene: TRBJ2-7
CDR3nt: TGTGCCTGGAGTGCTGACAGCTACGAGCAGTACTTC
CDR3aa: CAWSADSYEQYF

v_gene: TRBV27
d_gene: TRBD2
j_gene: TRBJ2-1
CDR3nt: TGTGCCAGCAGTATGACTAGCGCGTGGGAGCAGTTCTTC
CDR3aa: CASSMTSAWEQFF

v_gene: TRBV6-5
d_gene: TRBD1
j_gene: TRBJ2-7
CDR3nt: TGTGCCAGCGGATCCGGGACAGGGGGCGCCGAGCAGTACTTC
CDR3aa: CASGSGTGGAEQYF

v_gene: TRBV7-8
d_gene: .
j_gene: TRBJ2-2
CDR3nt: TGTGCCAGCAGCTTTTTAGCGGCGAACACCGGGGAGCTGTTTTTT
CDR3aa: CASSFLAANTGELFF

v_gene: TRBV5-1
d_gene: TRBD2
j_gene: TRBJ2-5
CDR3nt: TGCGCCAGCAGCTTGGGGCCGGGAGGGGTTCAAGAGACCCAGTACTTC
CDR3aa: CASSLGPGGVQETQYF

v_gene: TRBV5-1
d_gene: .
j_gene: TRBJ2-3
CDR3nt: TGCGCCAGCAGTTACGACAGTTCTAGCACAGATACGCAGTATTTT
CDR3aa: CASSYDSSSTDTQYF

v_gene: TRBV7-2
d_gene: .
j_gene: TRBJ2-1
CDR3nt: TGTGCCAGCACAACGACAGGCTCCTACAATGAGCAGTTCTTC
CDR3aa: CASTTTGSYNEQFF

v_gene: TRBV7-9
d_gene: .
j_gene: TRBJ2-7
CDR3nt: TGTGCCAGCAGCCGAGGGGGTAAGGTCCACGAGCAGTACTTC
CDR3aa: CASSRGGKVHEQYF